Listed here are 12 T cell receptor beta chains from one sample, sequenced in a study of cytomegalovirus exposure and HLA in healthy donors. Primers: 60 Vbeta forward and 13 Jbeta reverse. Sequencing used immunoSEQ multiplex PCR; TCRdb keeps in-frame clones, though not all of them. With 140,000 to 150,000 clones in the sample, the ten largest clones hold 0.85% to 1%. The sequenced sample was PBMCs. Receptor source: a male donor in good health and CMV-seronegative.

The V gene is TRBV5-1, the J gene TRBJ2-1, with 9 bases identical to TRBD2. The CDR3 has 14 residues. V lost 1 base to trimming and J lost 6 bases; unmatched junction nucleotides: 2. The V gene's germline CDR1 is SGHRS and CDR2 YFSETQ. The CDR3, as DNA: TGCGCCAGCAGCTTGCCAGCGGGGGGCAATGAGCAGTTCTTC. This gives the protein CASSLPAGGNEQFF.

The V gene is TRBV15, the J gene TRBJ2-1, with 11 bases identical to TRBD2. From germline, CDR1 is LNHNV and CDR2 YYDKDF (reference sequence). The V segment lost 4 bases and the J segment 6 bases; nucleotides outside the gene matches: 8. The CDR3 sequence is 16 residues long. In nucleotides, the CDR3 is TGTGCCACCAGCAAAATGGGACTAGCGGAAGTCAATGAGCAGTTCTTC. It specifies CATSKMGLAEVNEQFF.

V is TRBV11-2 and J is TRBJ2-5; D remains unclear. There are 14 residues in the CDR3. Germline V gives CDR1 SGHAT, CDR2 FQNNGV. V was shortened by 1 base and J by 0 bases, with 6 bases between the two germline ends. In nucleotides, the CDR3 is TGTGCCAGCAGCTTAGCAGTGTACCAAGAGACCCAGTACTTC. It specifies CASSLAVYQETQYF.

CDR3 sequence reads: CASSLMTGGSYNEQFF. The CDR3 region has the DNA TGTGCCAGCAGTTTAATGACAGGTGGGTCCTACAATGAGCAGTTCTTC. The V call is TRBV27, the J call TRBJ2-1, with a weak D call TRBD1 (6 bases). The CDR3 consists of 16 residues. With 2 bases removed from V and 1 base from J, the gap between germline ends came to 12 bases. Germline V CDR1 and CDR2: MNHEY, SMNVEV (reference sequence).

The chain is built from TRBV7-9 and TRBJ1-2; D might be TRBD1 (6 bases). The CDR3 loop spans 15 amino acids. The V and J ends lost 0 bases and 5 bases respectively, with 13 bases between them. Germline CDR1 SEHNR, CDR2 FQNEAQ (reference sequence). The CDR3 protein is CASSLAIGQTYGYTF. The CDR3 DNA follows: TGTGCCAGCAGCTTAGCTATAGGACAGACATATGGCTACACCTTC.

The genes are TRBV6-5 and TRBJ2-7; tentative D call: TRBD2 (6 bases). The V gene lost 11 bases and the J gene lost 2 bases, with 13 bases spanning the gap. Per germline, CDR1 MNHEY and CDR2 SVGAGI. The CDR3 has 12 residues. The CDR3 nucleotides read TGTGCCTGTGGGACTTTACCCTACGAGCAGTACTTC. Translated, it gives CACGTLPYEQYF.

CDR3 DNA: TGTGCCGGAGGCCCTAATGAAAAACTGTTTTTT. Protein product: CAGGPNEKLFF. V gene TRBV30 combines with J gene TRBJ1-4; D is unresolved. Per germline, CDR1 GTSNPN and CDR2 SVGIG (reference sequence). V lost 8 bases and J lost 3, with 7 bases in between. The CDR3 loop spans 11 amino acids.

V gene TRBV11-1 combines with J gene TRBJ2-1; TRBD2 is a possible D gene (5 bases). The CDR3 has 16 residues. CDR1 is SGHAT and CDR2 is FQDESV in the germline V gene (reference sequence). V lost 3 bases to trimming and J lost 4 bases, with 16 bases between them. In DNA form, the CDR3 reads TGTGCCAGCAGCTTTATTGGGTCAGCGGTTTACAATGAGCAGTTCTTC. Protein: CASSFIGSAVYNEQFF.

V is TRBV29-1 and J is TRBJ2-3, with a weak D call TRBD2 (5 bases). V was clipped by 5 bases and J by 0 bases, with 15 bases between them. The CDR3 length is 15 residues. Germline V gene lookup returns CDR1 SQVTM and CDR2 ANQGSEA. As DNA, the CDR3 is TGCAGCGTTTTGGTCGGAGCGGCTAGCACAGATACGCAGTATTTT. Translated, it gives CSVLVGAASTDTQYF.

The chain uses TRBV19 and TRBJ1-4; perhaps TRBD1 as D (5 bases). This CDR3 has 13 residues. CDR1 is LNHDA and CDR2 is SQIVND in the germline V gene (reference sequence). Trimming removed 5 bases at V and 8 bases at J, with 12 bases between. CDR3 residues: CASSSRSGEKLFF. DNA of the CDR3: TGTGCCAGTAGTTCGCGTTCAGGGGAAAAACTGTTTTTT. Looking up the rest from reference TRBV19 and TRBJ1-4 gives the full variable domain: DGGITQSPKYLFRKEGQNVTLSCEQNLNHDAMYWYRQDPGQGLRLIYYSQIVNDFQKGDIAEGYSVSREKKESFPLTVTSAQKNPTAFYLCASSSRSGEKLFFGSGTQLSVL.

The rearrangement joins TRBV6-5 to TRBJ2-1; 7 bases agree with TRBD2. Germline V gives CDR1 MNHEY, CDR2 SVGAGI. CDR3 length: 15 residues. V lost 0 bases and J lost 7; bases outside the gene matches: 6. The CDR3 DNA reads TGTGCCAGCAGTTACTCAGGGCGGGAGTATAATGAGCAGTTCTTC. It encodes CASSYSGREYNEQFF.

The chain recombines TRBV27 with TRBJ1-2, with a tentative D call TRBD1 (6 bases). The germline CDR1 and CDR2 sequences are MNHEY and SMNVEV (reference sequence). This CDR3 has 15 amino acids. V lost 2 bases and J lost 2, with 12 bases in between. The CDR3 protein is CASSLKGQKNYGYTF. The CDR3 region has the DNA TGTGCCAGCAGTTTAAAGGGACAAAAAAACTATGGCTACACCTTC.